This T cell receptor beta chain was recorded in a study of OX40 agonist ivuxolimab in advanced cancers. Data came from immunoSEQ multiplex PCR; TCRdb stores just in-frame clones and leaves some out. Of 150,000 to 190,000 clones in the sample, 94% were seen once. This clone came up once. As the CDR3 is not closed by the conserved phenylalanine or tryptophan, this likely results from a read error. The DNA is omitted, as the CDR3 cannot be located on it reliably, and the CDR3 follows TCRdb's listing. Germline values: CDR1 DFQATT, CDR2 SNEGSKA (reference sequence). The CDR3 adds up to 9 amino acids, both ends counted.

This TCR was recovered from an adult with an advanced solid tumor such as melanoma, head and neck, liver or kidney cancer. The chain combines TRBV20-1 with TRBJ1-2. Material: CD4+ or CD8+ T cells sorted from blood, obtained in a trial of the OX40 agonist ivuxolimab. CDR3 sequence: CSARGSQRR.